The entry below gives a single T cell receptor (beta chain) sequence along with its context. The antigen is unknown. The sample is drawn from a study of cytomegalovirus exposure and HLA in healthy donors. General study findings and limits: Only CMV serostatus was available as immune exposure information. A later analysis reportedly identified an Asian-associated ancestry cluster as carrying fewer N-insertions than the approximately 670-donor mean. Later analysis identified several of the most significant clusters that appeared linked to common viral pathogens. The authors enumerated 150 to 200 TCR beta chains as linked to cytomegalovirus.

PCR involved 60 Vbeta and 13 Jbeta primers. Measured with immunoSEQ multiplex PCR; TCRdb has only the in-frame clones, and not every one. The sample carries about 200,000 clones, more than 60% recorded once. This CDR3 comprises 15 residues. CDR1 MNHNY and CDR2 SVGAGI come from the germline V gene (reference sequence). J lost 1 base, V lost 6 bases, and 4 bases had no gene match. The source of this sequence is a man aged 45-65 years in good health and CMV-seronegative. Input material: PBMCs. V usage is TRBV6-6 and J usage is TRBJ2-2, with 8 bases identical to TRBD1. The CDR3 protein is CASSRGTGNTGELFF. CDR3 nucleotides: TGTGCCAGCAGCCGCGGGACAGGGAACACCGGGGAGCTGTTTTTT.